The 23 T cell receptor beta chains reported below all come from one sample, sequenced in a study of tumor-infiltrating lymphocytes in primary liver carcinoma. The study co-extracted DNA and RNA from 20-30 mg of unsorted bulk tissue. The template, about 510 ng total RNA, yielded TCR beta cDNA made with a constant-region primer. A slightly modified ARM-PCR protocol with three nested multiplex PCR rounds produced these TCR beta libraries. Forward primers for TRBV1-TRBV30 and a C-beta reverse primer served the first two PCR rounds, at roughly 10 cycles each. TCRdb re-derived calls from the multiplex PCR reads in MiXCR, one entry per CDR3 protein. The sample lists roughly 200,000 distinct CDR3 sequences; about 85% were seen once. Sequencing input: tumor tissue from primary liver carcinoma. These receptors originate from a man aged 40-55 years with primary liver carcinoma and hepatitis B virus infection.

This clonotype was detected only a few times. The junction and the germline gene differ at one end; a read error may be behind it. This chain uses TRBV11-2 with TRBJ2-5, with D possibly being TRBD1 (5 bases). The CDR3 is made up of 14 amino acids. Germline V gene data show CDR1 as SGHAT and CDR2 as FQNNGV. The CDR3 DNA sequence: TGTGCTAGCACCCGAGCGCGAGGACAAGAGACCCAATACTTC. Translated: CASTRARGQETQYF.

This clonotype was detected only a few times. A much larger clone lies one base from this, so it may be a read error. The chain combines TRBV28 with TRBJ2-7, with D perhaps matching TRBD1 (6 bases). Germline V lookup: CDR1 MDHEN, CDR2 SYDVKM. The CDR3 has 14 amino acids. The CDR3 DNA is TGTGCCAGCAGTCTGGACAGTTACTCCCACGAGCAGTACTTC. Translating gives CASSLDSYSHEQYF.

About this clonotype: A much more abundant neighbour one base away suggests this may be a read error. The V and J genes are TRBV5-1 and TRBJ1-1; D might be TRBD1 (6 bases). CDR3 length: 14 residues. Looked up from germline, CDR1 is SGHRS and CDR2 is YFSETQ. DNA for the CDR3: TGCGCCAGCAGCACGACAGGCCTGAACACTGAAGTTTTCTTT. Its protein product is CASSTTGLNTEVFF.

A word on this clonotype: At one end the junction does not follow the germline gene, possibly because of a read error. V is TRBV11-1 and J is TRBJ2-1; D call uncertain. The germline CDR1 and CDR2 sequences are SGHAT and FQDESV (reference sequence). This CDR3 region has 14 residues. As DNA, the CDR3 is TGTGCCAGCAGCTTAGAGCACTCCTACAGTGAGCAGTTTTTC. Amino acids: CASSLEHSYSEQFF.

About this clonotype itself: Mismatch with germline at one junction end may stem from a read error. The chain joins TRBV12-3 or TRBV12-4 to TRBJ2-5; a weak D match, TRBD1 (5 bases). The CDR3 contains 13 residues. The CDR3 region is CASSLSGIETQYF. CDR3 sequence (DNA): TGTGCCAGTAGTTTGTCAGGGATCGAGACCCAGTACTTC.

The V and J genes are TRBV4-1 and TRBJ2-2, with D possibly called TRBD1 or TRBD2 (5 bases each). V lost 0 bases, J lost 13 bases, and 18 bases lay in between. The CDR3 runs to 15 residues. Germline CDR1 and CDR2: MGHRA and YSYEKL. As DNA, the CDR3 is TGCGCCAGCAGCCAAGACCTAAGCAGTGTGAGGGGGCTGTTTTTT. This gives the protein CASSQDLSSVRGLFF.

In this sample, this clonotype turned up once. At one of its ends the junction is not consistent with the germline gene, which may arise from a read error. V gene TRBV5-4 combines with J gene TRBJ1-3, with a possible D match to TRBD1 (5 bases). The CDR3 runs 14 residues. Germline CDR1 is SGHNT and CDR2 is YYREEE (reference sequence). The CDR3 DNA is TGTGCCAGCAGCTTGGACAGGACTGGAAAGACCATATATTTT. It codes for CASSLDRTGKTIYF.

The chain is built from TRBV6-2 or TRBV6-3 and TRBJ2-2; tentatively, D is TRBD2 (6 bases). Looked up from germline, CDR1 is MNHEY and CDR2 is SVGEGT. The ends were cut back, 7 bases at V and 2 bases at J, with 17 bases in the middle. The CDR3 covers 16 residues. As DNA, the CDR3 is TGTGCCAGCACCTGCGGGGTGGCTACCAACACCGGGGAGCTGTTTTTT. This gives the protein CASTCGVATNTGELFF.

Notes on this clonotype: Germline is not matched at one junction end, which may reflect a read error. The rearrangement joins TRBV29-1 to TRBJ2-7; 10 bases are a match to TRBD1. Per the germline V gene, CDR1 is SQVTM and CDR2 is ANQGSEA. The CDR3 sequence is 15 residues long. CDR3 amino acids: CSVEEWDRGVDKQYF. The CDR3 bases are TGCAGTGTTGAGGAATGGGACAGGGGAGTAGACAAGCAGTACTTC.

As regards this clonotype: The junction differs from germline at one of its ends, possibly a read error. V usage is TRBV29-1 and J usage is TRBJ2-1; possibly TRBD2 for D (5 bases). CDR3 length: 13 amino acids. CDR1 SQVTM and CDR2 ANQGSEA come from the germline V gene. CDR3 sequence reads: CSGSTGKLYEQFF. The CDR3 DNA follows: TGCAGCGGGAGTACCGGGAAGCTCTATGAGCAGTTTTTC.

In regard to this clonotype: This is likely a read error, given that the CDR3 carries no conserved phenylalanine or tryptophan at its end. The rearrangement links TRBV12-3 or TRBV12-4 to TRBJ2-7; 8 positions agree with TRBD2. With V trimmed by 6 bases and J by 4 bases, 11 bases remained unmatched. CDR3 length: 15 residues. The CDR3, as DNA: TGTGCCAGCAGCCCCGAACTAGCGGAATATTACGAGCAGTACCTC. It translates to CASSPELAEYYEQYL.

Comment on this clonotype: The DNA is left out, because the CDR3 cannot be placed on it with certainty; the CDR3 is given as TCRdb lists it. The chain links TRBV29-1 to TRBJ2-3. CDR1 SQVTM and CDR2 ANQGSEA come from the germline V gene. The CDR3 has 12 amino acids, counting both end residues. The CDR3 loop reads CSVGTGTDTQYF.

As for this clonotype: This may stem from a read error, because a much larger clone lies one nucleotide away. In DNA form, the CDR3 reads TGTGCCACCCTACTAGCGGGAGCTTACAATGAGCATTTCTTC. This sequence encodes CATLLAGAYNEHFF. The rearrangement links TRBV28 to TRBJ2-1, with 11 bases identical to TRBD2. Germline CDR1 reads MDHEN; CDR2 reads SYDVKM. This CDR3 is 14 amino acids long.

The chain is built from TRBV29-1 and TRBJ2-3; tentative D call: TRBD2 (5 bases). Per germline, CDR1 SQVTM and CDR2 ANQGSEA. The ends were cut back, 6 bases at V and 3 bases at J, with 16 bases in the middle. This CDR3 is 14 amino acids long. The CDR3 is CSVDTEGVTDTQYF. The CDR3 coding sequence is TGCAGCGTCGATACAGAGGGCGTTACAGATACGCAGTATTTT.

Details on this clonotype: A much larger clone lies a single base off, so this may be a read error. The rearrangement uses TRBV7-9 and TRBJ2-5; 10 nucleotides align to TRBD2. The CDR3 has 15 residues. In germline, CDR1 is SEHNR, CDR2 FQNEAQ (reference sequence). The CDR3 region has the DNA TGTGCCAGCAGCTTAGATGAGCTAGCGGGAGAGATCCAGTACTTC. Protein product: CASSLDELAGEIQYF. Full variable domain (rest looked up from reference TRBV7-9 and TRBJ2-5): DTGVSQNPRHKITKRGQNVTFRCDPISEHNRLYWYRQTLGQGPEFLTYFQNEAQLEKSRLLSDRFSAERPKGSFSTLEIQRTEQGDSAMYLCASSLDELAGEIQYFGPGTRLLVL.

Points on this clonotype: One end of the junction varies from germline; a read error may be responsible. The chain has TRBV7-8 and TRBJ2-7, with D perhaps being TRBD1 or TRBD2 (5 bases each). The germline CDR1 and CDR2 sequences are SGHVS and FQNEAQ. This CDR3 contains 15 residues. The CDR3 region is CASNSGPTVSYEPYF. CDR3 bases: TGTGCCAGCAACTCGGGACCGACTGTCTCCTACGAGCCGTACTTC.

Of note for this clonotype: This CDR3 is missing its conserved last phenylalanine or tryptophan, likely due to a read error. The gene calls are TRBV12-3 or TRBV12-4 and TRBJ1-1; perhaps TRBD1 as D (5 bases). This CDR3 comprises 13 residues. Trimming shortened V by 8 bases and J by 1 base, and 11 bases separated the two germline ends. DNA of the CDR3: TGTGCCAGCGCCACGACAGAGAACACTGAAGCTTTCTGT. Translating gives CASATTENTEAFC.

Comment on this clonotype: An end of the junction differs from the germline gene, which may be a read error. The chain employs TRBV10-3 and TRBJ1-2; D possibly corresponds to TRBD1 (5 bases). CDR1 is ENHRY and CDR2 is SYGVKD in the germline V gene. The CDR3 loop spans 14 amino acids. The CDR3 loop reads CAISESSRDYGYTF. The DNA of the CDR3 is TGTGCCATCAGTGAGTCGTCAAGGGACTATGGCTACACCTTT.

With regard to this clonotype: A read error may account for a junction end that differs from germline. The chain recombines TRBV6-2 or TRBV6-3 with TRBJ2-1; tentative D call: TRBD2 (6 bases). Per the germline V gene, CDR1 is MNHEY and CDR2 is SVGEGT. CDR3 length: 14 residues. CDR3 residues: CASSSYPTRQEQLF. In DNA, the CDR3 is TGTGCCAGCAGCTCCTACCCGACTAGGCAAGAGCAGCTCTTC.

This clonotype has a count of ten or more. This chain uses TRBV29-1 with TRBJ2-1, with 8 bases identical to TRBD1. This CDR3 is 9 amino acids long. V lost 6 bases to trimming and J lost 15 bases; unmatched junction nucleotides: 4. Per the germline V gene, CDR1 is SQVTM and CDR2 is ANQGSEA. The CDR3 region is CSVGQGGFF. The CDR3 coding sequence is TGCAGCGTCGGACAGGGTGGGTTCTTC.

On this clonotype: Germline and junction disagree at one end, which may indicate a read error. For the CDR3, the DNA is TGTGTCAGCAATTTTTCAGGGAATGAGGAGATCCAGTACTTC. The encoded protein is CVSNFSGNEEIQYF. The V gene is TRBV12-3 or TRBV12-4, the J gene TRBJ2-5, with a possible D match to TRBD1 (5 bases). The CDR3 loop spans 14 amino acids.

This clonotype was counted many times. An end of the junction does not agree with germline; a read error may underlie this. The CDR3 region is CASSPWTDSYNERFF. Here the CDR3 DNA reads TGTGCCAGCAGTCCCTGGACGGACTCCTACAATGAGCGGTTCTTC. The chain couples TRBV6-6 to TRBJ2-1, with D possibly being TRBD2 (5 bases). The CDR3 runs to 15 residues. Germline CDR1 and CDR2: MNHNY and SVGAGI (reference sequence).

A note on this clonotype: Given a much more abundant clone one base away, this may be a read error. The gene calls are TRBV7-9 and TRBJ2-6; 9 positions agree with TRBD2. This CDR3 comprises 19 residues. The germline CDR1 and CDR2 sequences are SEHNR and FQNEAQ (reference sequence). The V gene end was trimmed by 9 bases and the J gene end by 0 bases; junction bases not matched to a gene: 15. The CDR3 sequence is CARSPGGGGRASGANVLTF. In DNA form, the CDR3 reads TGTGCCAGAAGTCCGGGGGGCGGCGGGAGGGCCTCTGGGGCCAACGTCCTGACTTTC. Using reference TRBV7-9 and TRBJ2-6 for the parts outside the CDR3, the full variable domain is DTGVSQNPRHKITKRGQNVTFRCDPISEHNRLYWYRQTLGQGPEFLTYFQNEAQLEKSRLLSDRFSAERPKGSFSTLEIQRTEQGDSAMYLCARSPGGGGRASGANVLTFGAGSRLTVL.